This T cell receptor (beta chain) is from a study of control samples from healthy donors and cancer patients. Germline CDR1 and CDR2: DFQATT and SNEGSKA (reference sequence). The CDR3 loop spans 11 amino acids. Trimming took 6 bases from V and 5 from J, leaving 10 bases between them. TCRdb's table, derived via immunoSEQ multiplex PCR, lists solely in-frame clones and lacks some. The sample includes some 76,000 clones, under 90% seen only once; the top ten take about 19%. The chain is built from TRBV20-1 and TRBJ2-5; D gene ambiguous. Sequenced material: PBMCs. The source is a man aged 55 to 70 with lung cancer. CDR3 coding DNA: TGCAGTGCCAGATTCGGGGAGACCCAGTACTTC. Amino acid sequence: CSARFGETQYF.